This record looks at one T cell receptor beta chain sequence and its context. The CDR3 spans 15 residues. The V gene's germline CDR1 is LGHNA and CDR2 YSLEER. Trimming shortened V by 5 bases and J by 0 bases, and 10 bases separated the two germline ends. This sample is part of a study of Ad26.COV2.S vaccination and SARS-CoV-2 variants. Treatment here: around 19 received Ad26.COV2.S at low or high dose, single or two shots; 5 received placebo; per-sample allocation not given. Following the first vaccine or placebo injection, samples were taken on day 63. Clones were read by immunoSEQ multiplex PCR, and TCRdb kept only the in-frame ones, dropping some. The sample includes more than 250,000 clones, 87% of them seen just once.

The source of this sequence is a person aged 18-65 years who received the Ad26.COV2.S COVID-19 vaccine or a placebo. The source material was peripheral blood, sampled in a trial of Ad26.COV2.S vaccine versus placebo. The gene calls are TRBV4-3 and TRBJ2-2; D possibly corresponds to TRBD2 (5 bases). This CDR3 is CASSRGGPNTGELFF. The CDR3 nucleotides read TGCGCCAGCAGCAGAGGAGGTCCGAACACCGGGGAGCTGTTTTTT.